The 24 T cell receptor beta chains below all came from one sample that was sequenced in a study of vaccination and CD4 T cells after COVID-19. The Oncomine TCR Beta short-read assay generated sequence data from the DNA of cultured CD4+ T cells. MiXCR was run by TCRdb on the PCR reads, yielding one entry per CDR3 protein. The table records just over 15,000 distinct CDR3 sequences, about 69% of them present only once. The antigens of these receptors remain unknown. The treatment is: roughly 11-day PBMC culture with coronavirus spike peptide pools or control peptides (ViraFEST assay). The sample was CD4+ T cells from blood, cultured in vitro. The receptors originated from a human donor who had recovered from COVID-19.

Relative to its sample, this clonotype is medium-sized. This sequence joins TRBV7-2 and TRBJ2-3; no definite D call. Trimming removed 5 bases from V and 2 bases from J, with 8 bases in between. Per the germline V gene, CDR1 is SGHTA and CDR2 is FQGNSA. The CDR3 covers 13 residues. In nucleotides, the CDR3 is TGTGCCAGCAGCCCCTACCTCACAGATACGCAGTATTTT. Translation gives CASSPYLTDTQYF.

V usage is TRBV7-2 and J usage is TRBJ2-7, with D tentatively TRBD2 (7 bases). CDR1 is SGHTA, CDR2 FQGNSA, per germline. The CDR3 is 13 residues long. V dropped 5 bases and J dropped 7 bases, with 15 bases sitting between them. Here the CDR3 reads CASSTGNGGEQYF. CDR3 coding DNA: TGTGCCAGCAGCACAGGGAACGGGGGGGAGCAGTACTTC. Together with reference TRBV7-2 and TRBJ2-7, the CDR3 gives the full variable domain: GAGVSQSPSNKVTEKGKDVELRCDPISGHTALYWYRQSLGQGLEFLIYFQGNSAPDKSGLPSDRFSAERTGGSVSTLTIQRTQQEDSAVYLCASSTGNGGEQYFGPGTRLTVT.

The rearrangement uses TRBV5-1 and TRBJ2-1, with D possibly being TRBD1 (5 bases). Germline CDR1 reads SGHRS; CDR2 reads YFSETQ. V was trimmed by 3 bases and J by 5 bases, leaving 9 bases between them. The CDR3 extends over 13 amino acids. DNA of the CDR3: TGCGCCAGCAGCTGGACATACAACAATGAGCAGTTCTTC. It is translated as CASSWTYNNEQFF.

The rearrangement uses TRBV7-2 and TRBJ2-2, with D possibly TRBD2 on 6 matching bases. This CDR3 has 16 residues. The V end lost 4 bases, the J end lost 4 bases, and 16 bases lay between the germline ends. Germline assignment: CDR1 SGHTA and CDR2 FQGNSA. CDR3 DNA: TGTGCCAGCAGCTCAAACCGACTAGTTCGCACCGGGGAGCTGTTTTTT. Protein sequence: CASSSNRLVRTGELFF.

For the CDR3, the DNA is TGTGCTAGTGGTTTGGTACCCCGTCAGGGCCGCCGACACGAGCAGTACTTC. Translating gives CASGLVPRQGRRHEQYF. This sequence joins TRBV12-5 and TRBJ2-7; tentatively, D is TRBD1 (5 bases). The CDR3 is 17 residues long. The V gene lost 0 bases and the J gene lost 5 bases, with 20 bases spanning the gap. From germline, CDR1 is LGHNT and CDR2 FRNRAP. The full variable domain, completed using reference TRBV12-5 and TRBJ2-7, is DARVTQTPRHKVTEMGQEVTMRCQPILGHNTVFWYRQTMMQGLELLAYFRNRAPLDDSGMPKDRFSAEMPDATLATLKIQPSEPRDSAVYFCASGLVPRQGRRHEQYFGPGTRLTVT.

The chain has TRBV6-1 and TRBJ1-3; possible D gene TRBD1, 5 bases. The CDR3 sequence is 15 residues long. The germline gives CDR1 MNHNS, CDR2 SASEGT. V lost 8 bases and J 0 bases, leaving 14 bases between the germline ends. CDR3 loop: CASQGRRTSGNTIYF. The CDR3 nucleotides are TGTGCCAGCCAGGGCAGACGGACCTCTGGAAACACCATATATTTT.

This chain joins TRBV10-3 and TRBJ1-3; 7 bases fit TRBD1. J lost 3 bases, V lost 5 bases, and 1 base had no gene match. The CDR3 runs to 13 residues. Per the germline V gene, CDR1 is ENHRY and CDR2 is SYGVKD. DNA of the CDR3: TGTGCCATCAGTCAGGGGGGTGGAAACACCATATATTTT. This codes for CAISQGGGNTIYF.

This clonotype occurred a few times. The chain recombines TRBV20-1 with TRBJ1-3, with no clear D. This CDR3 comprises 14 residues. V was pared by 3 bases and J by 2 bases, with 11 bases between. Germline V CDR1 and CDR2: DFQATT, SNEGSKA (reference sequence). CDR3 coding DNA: TGCAGTGCTAGGCGGGCCTGGGCTGGAAACACCATATATTTT. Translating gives CSARRAWAGNTIYF.

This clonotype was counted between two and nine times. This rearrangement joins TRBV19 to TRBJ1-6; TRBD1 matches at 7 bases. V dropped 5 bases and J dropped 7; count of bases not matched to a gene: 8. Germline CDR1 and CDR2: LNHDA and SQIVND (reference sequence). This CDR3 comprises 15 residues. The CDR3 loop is CASSVPGQRNSPLHF. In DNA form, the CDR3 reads TGTGCCAGTAGTGTCCCGGGACAGAGAAATTCACCCCTCCACTTT.

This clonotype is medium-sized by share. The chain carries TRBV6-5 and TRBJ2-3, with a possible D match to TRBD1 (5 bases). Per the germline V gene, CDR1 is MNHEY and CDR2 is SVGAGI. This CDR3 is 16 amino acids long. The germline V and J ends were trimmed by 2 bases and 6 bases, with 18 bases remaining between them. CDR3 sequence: CASSYVTSSRGDTQYF. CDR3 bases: TGTGCCAGCAGTTACGTTACGTCCTCAAGGGGTGATACGCAGTATTTT.

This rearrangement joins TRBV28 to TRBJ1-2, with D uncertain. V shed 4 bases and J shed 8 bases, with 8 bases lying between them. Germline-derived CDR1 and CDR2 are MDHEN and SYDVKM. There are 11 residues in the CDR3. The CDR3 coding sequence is TGTGCCAGCAGTTGGGTGGAAGGCTACACCTTC. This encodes CASSWVEGYTF.

The CDR3 nucleotides are TGTGCCAGCCGGGGCAGGGCGAGCTCCTATAATTCACCCCTCCACTTT. The encoded protein is CASRGRASSYNSPLHF. The rearrangement links TRBV19 to TRBJ1-6; a possible D gene is TRBD1 (5 bases). In germline, CDR1 is LNHDA, CDR2 SQIVND (reference sequence). CDR3 length: 16 residues. V was clipped by 9 bases and J by 0 bases, with 15 bases between them.

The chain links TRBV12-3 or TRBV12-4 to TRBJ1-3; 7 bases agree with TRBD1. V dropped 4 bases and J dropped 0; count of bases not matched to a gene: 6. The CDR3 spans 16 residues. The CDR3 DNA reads TGTGCCAGCAGTTCGTTATGGGACAGCTCTGGAAACACCATATATTTT. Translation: CASSSLWDSSGNTIYF.

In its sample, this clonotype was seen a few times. This CDR3 reads CASSLMDRVDGYTF. CDR3 in DNA: TGTGCCAGCAGCTTAATGGATAGGGTCGATGGCTACACCTTC. The chain links TRBV7-9 to TRBJ1-2; D ambiguous. The CDR3 extends over 14 amino acids. The germline gives CDR1 SEHNR, CDR2 FQNEAQ (reference sequence). With 2 bases removed from V and 6 bases from J, the gap between germline ends came to 13 bases.

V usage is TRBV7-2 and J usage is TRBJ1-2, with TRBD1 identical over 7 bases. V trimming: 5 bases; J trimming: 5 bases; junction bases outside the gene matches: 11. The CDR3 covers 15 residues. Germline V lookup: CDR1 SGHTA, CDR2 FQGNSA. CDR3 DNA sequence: TGTGCCAGCAGCGCCAACCAGGACAGGTTTTATGGCTACACCTTC. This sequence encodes CASSANQDRFYGYTF.

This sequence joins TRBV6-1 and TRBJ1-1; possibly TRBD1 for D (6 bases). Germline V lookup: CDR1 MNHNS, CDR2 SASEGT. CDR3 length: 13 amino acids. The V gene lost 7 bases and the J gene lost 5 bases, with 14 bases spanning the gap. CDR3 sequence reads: CASTKGGQTEAFF. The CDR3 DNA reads TGTGCCAGCACCAAGGGGGGACAAACTGAAGCTTTCTTT.

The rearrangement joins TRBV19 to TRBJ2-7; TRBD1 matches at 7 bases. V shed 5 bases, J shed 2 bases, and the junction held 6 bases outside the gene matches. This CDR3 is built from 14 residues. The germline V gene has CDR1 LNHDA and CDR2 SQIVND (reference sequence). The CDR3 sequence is CASSVQGLAYEQYF. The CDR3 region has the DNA TGTGCCAGTAGTGTACAGGGGCTCGCCTACGAGCAGTACTTC. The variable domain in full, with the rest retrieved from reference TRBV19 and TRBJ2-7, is DGGITQSPKYLFRKEGQNVTLSCEQNLNHDAMYWYRQDPGQGLRLIYYSQIVNDFQKGDIAEGYSVSREKKESFPLTVTSAQKNPTAFYLCASSVQGLAYEQYFGPGTRLTVT.

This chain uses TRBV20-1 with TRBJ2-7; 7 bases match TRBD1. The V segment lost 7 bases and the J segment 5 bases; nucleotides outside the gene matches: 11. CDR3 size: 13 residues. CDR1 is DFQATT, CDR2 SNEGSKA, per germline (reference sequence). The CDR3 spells CSERSQGFHEQYF. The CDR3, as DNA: TGCAGTGAGAGGTCACAGGGGTTCCACGAGCAGTACTTC.

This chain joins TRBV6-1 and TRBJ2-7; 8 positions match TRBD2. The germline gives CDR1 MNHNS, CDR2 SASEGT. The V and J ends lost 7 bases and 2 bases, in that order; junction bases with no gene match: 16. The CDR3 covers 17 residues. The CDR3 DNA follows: TGTGCCAGCACCTTTCTCCTGACGGGGGGGACGGCCTACGAGCAGTACTTC. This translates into CASTFLLTGGTAYEQYF.

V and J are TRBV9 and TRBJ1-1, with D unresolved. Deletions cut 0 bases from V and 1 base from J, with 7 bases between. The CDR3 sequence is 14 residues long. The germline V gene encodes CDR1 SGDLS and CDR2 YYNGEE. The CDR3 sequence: CASSVAGPNTEAFF. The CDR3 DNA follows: TGTGCCAGCAGCGTAGCAGGACCGAACACTGAAGCTTTCTTT.

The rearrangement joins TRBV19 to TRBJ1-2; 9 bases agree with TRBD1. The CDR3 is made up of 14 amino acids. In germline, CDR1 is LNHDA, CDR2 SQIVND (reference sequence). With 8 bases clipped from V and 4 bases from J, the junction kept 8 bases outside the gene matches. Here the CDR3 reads CASVREDRGYGYTF. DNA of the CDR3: TGTGCCAGTGTGAGGGAGGACAGGGGCTATGGCTACACCTTC.

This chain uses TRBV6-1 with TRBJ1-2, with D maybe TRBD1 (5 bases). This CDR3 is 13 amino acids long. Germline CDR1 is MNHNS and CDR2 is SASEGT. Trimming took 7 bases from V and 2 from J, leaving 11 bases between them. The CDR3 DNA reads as TGTGCCAGCACCACGGGGGGGAACTATGGCTACACCTTC. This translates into CASTTGGNYGYTF.

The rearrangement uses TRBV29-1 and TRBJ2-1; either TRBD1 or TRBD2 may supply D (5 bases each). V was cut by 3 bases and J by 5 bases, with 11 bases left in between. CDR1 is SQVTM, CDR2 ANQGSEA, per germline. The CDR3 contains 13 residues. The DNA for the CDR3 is TGCAGCGTTGAGGGGGTACTGAACAATGAGCAGTTCTTC. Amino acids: CSVEGVLNNEQFF.

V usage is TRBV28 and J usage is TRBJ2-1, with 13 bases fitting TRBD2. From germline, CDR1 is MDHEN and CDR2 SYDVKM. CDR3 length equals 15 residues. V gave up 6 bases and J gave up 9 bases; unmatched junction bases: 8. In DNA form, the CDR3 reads TGTGCCAGCAGGGGAGCGGGACTAGCGGGACGTGAGCAGTTCTTC. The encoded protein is CASRGAGLAGREQFF.